The following is a TCR beta chain sequence with its context. What it recognizes is unknown. The data were taken from a study of T cell responses to AZD1222 COVID-19 vaccine. Overall study findings and caveats: AZD1222 recipients seropositive at baseline numbered only 5 to 7.

TCRdb's copy holds only in-frame clones and misses some; the assay was immunoSEQ multiplex PCR. The data show more than 150,000 clones, approximately 94% seen once. V lost 3 bases to trimming and J lost 0 bases; unmatched junction nucleotides: 3. The germline V gene has CDR1 MNHEY and CDR2 SMNVEV (reference sequence). The CDR3 totals 16 residues. Sequencing used peripheral blood, obtained 28 days after the second AZD1222 dose. This TCR came from an adult who received the AZD1222 COVID-19 vaccine. The chain links TRBV27 to TRBJ2-5; 11 positions agree with TRBD1. For the CDR3, the DNA is TGTGCCAGCAGTTTTGGGACAGGGGGGTACCAAGAGACCCAGTACTTC. Amino acids: CASSFGTGGYQETQYF.